This T cell receptor beta chain was captured in a study of cytomegalovirus exposure and HLA in healthy donors. Study observations and caveats: Across HLA loci, a later analysis found differing TCR association rates, with DRB1 most and HLA-C fewest. When a later analysis compared HLA-associated TCR beta chains with equally common others, the HLA-associated chains turned out to be more clonally expanded and to have lower generation probabilities.

V dropped 1 base and J dropped 6 bases, with 16 bases sitting between them. CDR3 length equals 17 residues. In germline, CDR1 is SGHAT, CDR2 FQNNGV. The PCR was carried out with 60 Vbeta primers and 13 Jbeta primers. TCRdb keeps only in-frame clones here, not all; method: immunoSEQ multiplex PCR. Of 90,000 to 120,000 clones in the sample, around 77% are singletons; the top ten hold roughly 2.1%. About this clone itself: Antigen: not known.

J is TRBJ1-6 and V is TRBV11-2; a possible D gene is TRBD1 (5 bases). This clonotype was sampled from a man aged 18 to 29 in good health and CMV-seronegative. Sequenced sample: PBMCs. CDR3 residues: CASSLAVTETFNSPLHF. As DNA, the CDR3 is TGTGCCAGCAGCTTAGCCGTGACAGAGACCTTTAATTCACCCCTCCACTTT.